This T cell receptor (beta chain) was identified in a study of blood T cell repertoires in COVID-19. Here immunoSEQ multiplex PCR was the method, and the copy in TCRdb shows in-frame clones only, minus some. In the table there are fewer than 200,000 clones, around 83% of which are singletons. CDR1 and CDR2 from the germline V gene are LGHDT and YNNKEL (reference sequence). Trimming removed 4 bases from V and 2 bases from J, with 11 bases in between. The CDR3 covers 14 residues. This clone was counted between two and nine times. The sequence was obtained from a woman aged 50 to 60 in a cohort exposed to, infected with or recovered from COVID-19 (not recorded which). Source material: PBMCs or T cells enriched from blood (not recorded which). V gene TRBV3-1 (or the pseudogene TRBV3-2) combines with J gene TRBJ2-5; maybe TRBD2 (6 bases). DNA of the CDR3: TGTGCCAGCAGCCCCGGGACTTATCAAGAGACCCAGTACTTC. This sequence encodes CASSPGTYQETQYF.